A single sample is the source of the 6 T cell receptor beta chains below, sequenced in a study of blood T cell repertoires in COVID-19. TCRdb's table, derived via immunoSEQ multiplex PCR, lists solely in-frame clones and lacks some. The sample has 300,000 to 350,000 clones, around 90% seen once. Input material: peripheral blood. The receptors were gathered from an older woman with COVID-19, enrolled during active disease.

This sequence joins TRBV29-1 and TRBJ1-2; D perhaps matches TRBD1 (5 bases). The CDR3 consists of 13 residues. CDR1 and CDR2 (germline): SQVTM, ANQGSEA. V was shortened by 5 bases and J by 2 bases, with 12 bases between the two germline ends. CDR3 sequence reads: CSVYLDTNYGYTF. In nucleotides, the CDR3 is TGCAGCGTTTATTTGGACACAAACTATGGCTACACCTTC.

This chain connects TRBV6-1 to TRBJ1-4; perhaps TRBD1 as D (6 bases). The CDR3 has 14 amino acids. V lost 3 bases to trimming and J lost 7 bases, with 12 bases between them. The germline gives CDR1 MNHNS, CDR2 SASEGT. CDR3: CASSEGGQVEKLFF. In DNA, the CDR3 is TGTGCCAGCAGTGAGGGGGGGCAGGTTGAAAAACTGTTTTTT.

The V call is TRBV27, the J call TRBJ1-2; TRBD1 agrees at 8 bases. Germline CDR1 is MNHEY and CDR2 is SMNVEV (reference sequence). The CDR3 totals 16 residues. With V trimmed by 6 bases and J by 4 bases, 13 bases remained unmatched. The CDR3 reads CASRRVGQAVGYGYTF. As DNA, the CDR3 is TGTGCCAGCAGGAGGGTGGGACAGGCGGTCGGCTATGGCTACACCTTC.

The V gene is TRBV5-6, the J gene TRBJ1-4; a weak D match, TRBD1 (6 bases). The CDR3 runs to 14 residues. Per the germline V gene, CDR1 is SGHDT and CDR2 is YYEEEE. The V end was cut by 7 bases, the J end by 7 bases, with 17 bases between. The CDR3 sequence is CASCEGVSTEKLFF. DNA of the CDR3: TGTGCCAGCTGTGAGGGGGTCTCAACTGAAAAACTGTTTTTT.

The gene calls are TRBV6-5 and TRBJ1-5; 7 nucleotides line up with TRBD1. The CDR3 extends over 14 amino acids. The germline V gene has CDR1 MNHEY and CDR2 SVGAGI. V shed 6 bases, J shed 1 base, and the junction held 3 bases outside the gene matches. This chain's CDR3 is CASRPDRSNQPQHF. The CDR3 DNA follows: TGTGCCAGCAGACCGGACAGGAGCAATCAGCCCCAGCATTTT.

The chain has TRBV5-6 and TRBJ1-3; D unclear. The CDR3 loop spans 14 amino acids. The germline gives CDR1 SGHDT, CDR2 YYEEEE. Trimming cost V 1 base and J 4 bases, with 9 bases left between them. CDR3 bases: TGTGCCAGCAGCTTGTTCTCTTCGGGAAACACCATATATTTT. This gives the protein CASSLFSSGNTIYF.